The entry below gives a single T cell receptor (beta chain) sequence along with its context. CDR1 and CDR2 from the germline V gene are MDHEN and SYDVKM. CDR3 size: 16 residues. Trimming took 4 bases from V and 9 from J, leaving 24 bases between them. As originally analysed: Estimates of nucleated cell counts were drawn from the amplification of reference gene primers. Assay: immunoSEQ multiplex PCR; the TCRdb copy retains only in-frame clones and omits some. D and trimming come from the DNA, and the V and J calls and clone size come from that table. The table has around 500,000 clones, 80% to 90% seen once. This entry belongs to a study of blood T cell repertoires in COVID-19.

Source material: peripheral blood. The chain is built from TRBV28 and TRBJ1-2, with a tentative D call TRBD1 (6 bases). The receptor comes from a human donor in a cohort sampled during active COVID-19. In nucleotides, the CDR3 is TGTGCCAGCAGTTCGCAAACAGGGCCTGAATTTGTTAGCTACACCTTC. Protein: CASSSQTGPEFVSYTF.